This is a list of T cell receptor beta chains from one sample in a study of beta chain features in type 1 diabetes. Sequencing used immunoSEQ multiplex PCR; TCRdb keeps in-frame clones, though not all of them. The sample contains around 140,000 clones, 8% to 13% of which appear only once. Sequenced material: naive CD4+ T cells from blood. All receptors derive from a man between 18 and 35 years old in good health. Each CDR3 is given with its conserved first and last residue. Each record gives: J gene, V gene, D gene, clone size, CDR3 DNA, CDR3 protein. A D gene is named only where the DNA matches it firmly. A row's size may be missing; if present it is once, few, many or a size class.

TRBJ2-5,TRBV5-5,TRBD1,.,TGTGCCAGCAGCTTAGGGACAGGGGGTCTGGAGACCCAGTACTTC,CASSLGTGGLETQYF
TRBJ2-5,TRBV7-9,.,.,TGTGCCAGCAGCCCGCTACCCCAGACTTCTCAAGAGACCCAGTACTTC,CASSPLPQTSQETQYF
TRBJ2-1,TRBV5-4,.,.,TGTGCCAGCAGCTTCGGTCACAGTGAAGGAAATGAGCAGTTCTTC,CASSFGHSEGNEQFF
TRBJ2-5,TRBV18,TRBD2,.,TGTGCCAGCTCACCCCCCGGTGGCGGGGGGGCCCGAGAGACCCAGTACTTC,CASSPPGGGGARETQYF
TRBJ2-2,TRBV27,.,few,TGTGCCAGCAGTTTATTGCAGGAGAACACCGGGGAGCTGTTTTTT,CASSLLQENTGELFF
TRBJ2-5,TRBV28,TRBD2,few,TGTGCCAGCAGTTTTTCCCAGGCTAGCGGGGTGACCCAGTACTTC,CASSFSQASGVTQYF
TRBJ1-5,TRBV6-5,.,few,TGTGCCAGCAGTACAAACAGGGTAGAAGAGCCCCAGCATTTT,CASSTNRVEEPQHF
TRBJ2-7,TRBV7-6,TRBD1,.,TGTGCCAGCAGCCCCCGACAGGGGTACGGCGAGCAGTACTTC,CASSPRQGYGEQYF
TRBJ2-2,TRBV9,TRBD2,few,TGTGCCAGCAGCGTTAGCGGGGCTAACACCGGGGAGCTGTTTTTT,CASSVSGANTGELFF
TRBJ2-7,TRBV6-5,TRBD1,few,TGTGCCAGCAGTTACGGACAGGGCGTCTACGAGCAGTACTTC,CASSYGQGVYEQYF
TRBJ2-7,TRBV10-3,.,few,TGTGCCATTTCCTCTGAGGCGTACGAGCAGTACTTC,CAISSEAYEQYF
TRBJ2-3,TRBV5-6,TRBD2,many,TGTGCCAGCAGTTTGTGGACTAGCGTGCAGTATTTT,CASSLWTSVQYF
TRBJ1-5,TRBV6-5,.,few,TGTGCCAGCAGTTACTCGTCCACAGTTCAGCCCCAGCATTTT,CASSYSSTVQPQHF
TRBJ2-7,TRBV28,.,few,TGTGCCAGCAGTTCTTTCCAGACCTACGAGCAGTACTTC,CASSSFQTYEQYF
TRBJ2-3,TRBV7-2,TRBD1,.,TGTGCCAGCAGCCCGGACAGGGCAGGGGATACGCAGTATTTT,CASSPDRAGDTQYF
TRBJ2-7,TRBV14,TRBD1,.,TGTGCCAGCAGCCAAGATTGGACCGTACGGGGACAGGGTTCCCACGAGCAGTACTTC,CASSQDWTVRGQGSHEQYF
TRBJ2-1,TRBV5-1,TRBD2,.,TGCGCCAGCAGCCCCGAAGCGGGACTACACAATGAGCAGTTCTTC,CASSPEAGLHNEQFF
TRBJ2-7,TRBV6-5,.,few,TGTGCCAGCGGGGCCGGCCACCCAATTTTCTACGAGCAGTACTTC,CASGAGHPIFYEQYF
TRBJ1-2,TRBV7-9,.,many,TGTGCCAGCAGCCTGATGCAGAAAGGCTACACCTTC,CASSLMQKGYTF
TRBJ2-2,TRBV21-1,.,.,TGTGCCAGCAGCAAACCTAGGAACACCGGGGAGCTGTTTTTT,CASSKPRNTGELFF
TRBJ2-1,TRBV6-1,TRBD2,.,TGTGCCAGCAGTGAATTCGCTAGCGGGGAGGTTGAGCAGTTCTTC,CASSEFASGEVEQFF
TRBJ2-3,TRBV7-3,TRBD2,.,TGTGCCAGCAGCTTACTAGCGGGGGAGACAGATACGCAGTATTTT,CASSLLAGETDTQYF
TRBJ2-7,TRBV5-1,TRBD1,.,TGCGCCAGCAGCCTGTCCGGGACAGGGGGCTACGAGCAGTACTTC,CASSLSGTGGYEQYF
TRBJ1-2,TRBV21-1,.,few,TGTGCCAGCAGCAATGGGACACACGTAGGCTACACCTTC,CASSNGTHVGYTF
TRBJ1-2,TRBV30,.,.,TGTGCCTGGAGTGTACAGGGTCCCTATGGCTACACCTTC,CAWSVQGPYGYTF
TRBJ2-7,TRBV28,.,few,TGTGCCAGCACCCGAGGGGGGGCTAAATCCTACGAGCAGTACTTC,CASTRGGAKSYEQYF
TRBJ1-2,TRBV29-1,.,few,TGCAGCGTTGGACGGGGGGAGAAGTATGGCTACACCTTC,CSVGRGEKYGYTF
TRBJ2-7,TRBV5-4,TRBD2,.,TGTGCCAGCAGCTTAGCGTTGCGGGGGGCCTACGAGCAGTACTTC,CASSLALRGAYEQYF
TRBJ2-2,TRBV27,TRBD2,few,TGTGCCAGCAGCACTAGCGGGGGCGGTACCGGGGAGCTGTTTTTT,CASSTSGGGTGELFF
TRBJ1-6,TRBV30,.,few,TGTGCCTGGAGTGTAGGGGGGGGGACGAGCTCCTATAATTCACCCCTCCACTTT,CAWSVGGGTSSYNSPLHF
TRBJ1-1,TRBV4-1,.,few,TGCGCCAGCAGCCAACCCACGAGGAGGGATGGCACTGAAGCTTTCTTT,CASSQPTRRDGTEAFF
TRBJ1-6,TRBV19,.,.,TGTGCCAGTAGTGATGCCAGGGGTTTCAGTCCCGGGTATAATTCACCCCTCCACTTT,CASSDARGFSPGYNSPLHF
TRBJ2-7,TRBV27,.,.,TGTGCCAGCAGTTTCCGAGCGGAGCAGTACTTC,CASSFRAEQYF
TRBJ2-7,TRBV4-1,.,.,TGCGCCAGCAGCCAAGAAGTCGGGCAGGGTTACCACGAGCAGTACTTC,CASSQEVGQGYHEQYF
TRBJ1-2,TRBV5-4,.,.,TGTGCCAGCAGCTTGGCAGGGGCCCTTGGCTACACCTTC,CASSLAGALGYTF
TRBJ2-7,TRBV9,TRBD2,.,TGTGCCAGCAGCACACGGACTAGCGGGTACGACGAGCAATACTTC,CASSTRTSGYDEQYF
TRBJ2-1,TRBV6-1,TRBD2,few,TGTGCCAGCAGAGAGACTAGCGGGGGAACAATGGAGCAGTTCTTC,CASRETSGGTMEQFF
TRBJ2-7,TRBV19,TRBD2,.,TGTGCCAGTAGTACCCGATCTAGCGGGGGGGCTTTTGAGCAGTACTTC,CASSTRSSGGAFEQYF
TRBJ2-3,TRBV2,.,few,TGTGCCAGACAGGGAGTAACAGATACGCAGTATTTT,CARQGVTDTQYF
TRBJ2-1,TRBV14,TRBD2,few,TGTGCCAGCAGCCCCCGACTAGCGGGGGGTTACAATGAGCAGTTCTTC,CASSPRLAGGYNEQFF
TRBJ2-1,TRBV9,TRBD1,few,TGTGCCAGCAGCAAAGGGGACAGGGAGGACAATGAGCAGTTCTTC,CASSKGDREDNEQFF
TRBJ1-4,TRBV5-6,TRBD1,.,TGTGCCAGCAGCCCAGGGGGCGAAACTAATGAAAAACTGTTTTTT,CASSPGGETNEKLFF
TRBJ2-3,TRBV30,TRBD2,many,TGTGCCTGGAGTAGCGGGGGCACAGATACGCAGTATTTT,CAWSSGGTDTQYF
TRBJ2-1,TRBV27,TRBD2,.,TGTGCCAGCAGTCCGTCGGAACTAGCGGGACTTTACAATGAGCAGTTCTTC,CASSPSELAGLYNEQFF
TRBJ2-7,TRBV6-1,.,.,TGTGCCAGCAGTTATCTCTACGAGCAGTACTTC,CASSYLYEQYF
TRBJ1-6,TRBV11-2,.,.,TGTGCCAGCAGCTTAGACCCGGGGGGCTCCTATAATTCACCCCTCCACTTT,CASSLDPGGSYNSPLHF
TRBJ1-2,TRBV7-3,.,many,TGTGCCAGCACTCAACAGGTAGAGGCTAACTATGGCTACACCTTC,CASTQQVEANYGYTF
TRBJ1-3,TRBV14,TRBD1,few,TGTGCCAGCAGCCAACAGGGGGTGGCTGGAAACACCATATATTTT,CASSQQGVAGNTIYF
TRBJ2-3,TRBV5-6,.,.,TGTGCCAGCAGCTTGCAACGACAGATCACAGATACGCAGTATTTT,CASSLQRQITDTQYF